Sequencing of this T cell receptor (beta chain) was carried out in a study of blood T cells in healthy people across ages. The CDR3 length is 15 residues. With 0 bases removed from V and 2 bases from J, the gap between germline ends came to 9 bases. Germline V gene lookup returns CDR1 SGHRS and CDR2 YFSETQ. The sample holds one count of this clonotype. The authors ran a second PCR of 7 to 11 cycles using a sample-barcoded 5' primer and a J-beta primer mix. Using its own MiXCR run on the 5' RACE reads, TCRdb lists one record per CDR3 protein. This sample has roughly 700,000 distinct CDR3 sequences, with roughly 50% found just once. Donation came from healthy Caucasian individuals in Russia who were aged about 6 to 90.

This TCR was sampled from a woman aged 55-70 years in good health. The chain carries TRBV5-1 and TRBJ2-1, with D perhaps TRBD2 (7 bases). What was sequenced was blood. The chain's CDR3 is CASSLEGGPYNEQFF. The CDR3 DNA reads TGCGCCAGCAGCTTGGAGGGGGGGCCCTACAATGAGCAGTTCTTC.